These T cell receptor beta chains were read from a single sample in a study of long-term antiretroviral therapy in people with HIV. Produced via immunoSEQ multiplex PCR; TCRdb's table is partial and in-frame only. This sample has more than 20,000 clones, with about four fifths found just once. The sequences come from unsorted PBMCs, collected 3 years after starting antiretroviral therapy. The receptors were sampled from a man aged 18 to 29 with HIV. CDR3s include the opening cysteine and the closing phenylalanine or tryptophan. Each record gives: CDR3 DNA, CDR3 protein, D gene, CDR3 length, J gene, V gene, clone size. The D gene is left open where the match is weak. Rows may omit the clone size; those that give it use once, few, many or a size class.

cdr3_nt: TGCGCCAGCAGCCCCGACCAGACTTATGGCTACACCTTC
cdr3_aa: CASSPDQTYGYTF
d_call: -
cdr3_length: 13
j_call: TRBJ1-2
v_call: TRBV5-1
clone_size: -

cdr3_nt: TGCGCCAGCAGCTCCGGGACAGTTAGCACAGATACGCAGTATTTT
cdr3_aa: CASSSGTVSTDTQYF
d_call: TRBD1
cdr3_length: 15
j_call: TRBJ2-3
v_call: TRBV5-1
clone_size: -

cdr3_nt: TGCGCCAGCAGCCAAGATGGGGAAAAACTGTTTTTT
cdr3_aa: CASSQDGEKLFF
d_call: -
cdr3_length: 12
j_call: TRBJ1-4
v_call: TRBV4-1
clone_size: -

cdr3_nt: TGTGCTAGCAGCTTAGGCGGACAAGAGACCCAGTACTTC
cdr3_aa: CASSLGGQETQYF
d_call: -
cdr3_length: 13
j_call: TRBJ2-5
v_call: TRBV7-7
clone_size: -

cdr3_nt: TGTGCCAGCAGCATTTCCCGGGCAGCGGGGGGGGCTGGGGCCAACGTCCTGACTTTC
cdr3_aa: CASSISRAAGGAGANVLTF
d_call: TRBD2
cdr3_length: 19
j_call: TRBJ2-6
v_call: TRBV7-3
clone_size: -

cdr3_nt: TGTGCCAGCAGCTCGCCGGGACGGACTAATGAAAAACTGTTTTTT
cdr3_aa: CASSSPGRTNEKLFF
d_call: -
cdr3_length: 15
j_call: TRBJ1-4
v_call: TRBV7-9
clone_size: few

cdr3_nt: TGTGCCAGCAGCTTCGCGGGGGTGGATACGCAGTATTTT
cdr3_aa: CASSFAGVDTQYF
d_call: TRBD2
cdr3_length: 13
j_call: TRBJ2-3
v_call: TRBV7-2
clone_size: once

cdr3_nt: TGTGCCAGCAGCCCACCCCGGGAGGGAGAGGTCACTGAAGCTTTCTTT
cdr3_aa: CASSPPREGEVTEAFF
d_call: -
cdr3_length: 16
j_call: TRBJ1-1
v_call: TRBV7-9
clone_size: -

cdr3_nt: TGTGCCAGCAGCTTGGACAGGAGTTTACGGGGCTACACCTTC
cdr3_aa: CASSLDRSLRGYTF
d_call: -
cdr3_length: 14
j_call: TRBJ1-2
v_call: TRBV5-8
clone_size: -

cdr3_nt: TGCGCCAGCAGCTTCAGGGGGCAAAAGGGAAACACCGGGGAGCTGTTTTTT
cdr3_aa: CASSFRGQKGNTGELFF
d_call: TRBD1
cdr3_length: 17
j_call: TRBJ2-2
v_call: TRBV5-1
clone_size: -

cdr3_nt: TGTGCCAGCAGCCGGTCCCAAGAGACCCAGTACTTC
cdr3_aa: CASSRSQETQYF
d_call: -
cdr3_length: 12
j_call: TRBJ2-5
v_call: TRBV7-9
clone_size: -

cdr3_nt: TGCGCCAGCAGCTTGTATGGGGATCAGCCCCAGCATTTT
cdr3_aa: CASSLYGDQPQHF
d_call: -
cdr3_length: 13
j_call: TRBJ1-5
v_call: TRBV5-1
clone_size: -

cdr3_nt: TGCAGCGTTGAAGAAATTTTTAGGGCTAGCGACCCTAGATACAATGAGCAGTTCTTC
cdr3_aa: CSVEEIFRASDPRYNEQFF
d_call: -
cdr3_length: 19
j_call: TRBJ2-1
v_call: TRBV29-1
clone_size: -

cdr3_nt: TGTGCCATCAGTGAGCCCTTTGGGCGGTCGCCGAACACTGAAGCTTTCTTT
cdr3_aa: CAISEPFGRSPNTEAFF
d_call: -
cdr3_length: 17
j_call: TRBJ1-1
v_call: TRBV10-3
clone_size: once